The source of this T cell receptor (beta chain) is a study of CXCR3-negative and CXCR3-positive naive CD8 T cells. Study-wide context: The total count of TRB reads reached approximately 140 million, and each library contributed about 1.5 +/- 0.3 million.

Germline V gene sequence: CDR1 KGHDR, CDR2 SFDVKD. The CDR3 is 12 residues long. All TRB cDNA libraries came from 5' RACE performed with UMI labels. TCRdb derives one entry per CDR3 protein from the 5' RACE reads, leaving out DNA. The sample totals about 40,000 distinct CDR3 sequences. Sorts performed in triplicate captured 250,000 to 350,000 cells each from every CD8+ T cell subset. The genes are TRBV24-1 and TRBJ1-1. The clonotype was recovered from a human donor in good health. Some clones in this sample may be carry-over from other donors' samples. Sequencing was performed on memory CD8+ T cells from blood. CDR3 residues: CATRGIGTEAFF.